Below, 16 T cell receptor beta chains from the same sample are listed, as sequenced in a study of blood T cell repertoires in COVID-19. The data were produced by immunoSEQ multiplex PCR, yet TCRdb's version contains in-frame clones alone and is incomplete. The sample carries around 140,000 clones, approximately 82% recorded once. Source material: peripheral blood. The source of these receptors is a man in his fifties or sixties with active or convalescent COVID-19.

This clone was picked up one time. The V gene is TRBV5-8, the J gene TRBJ1-3, with 7 nucleotides matching TRBD1. The V gene's germline CDR1 is SGHTS and CDR2 YDEGEE. V lost 3 bases, J lost 0 bases, and 6 bases stayed unmatched. The CDR3 is made up of 16 amino acids. Written as DNA, the CDR3 is TGTGCCAGCAGCTGGGGCGGGACAGTCTCTGGAAACACCATATATTTT. Protein sequence: CASSWGGTVSGNTIYF.

The chain couples TRBV7-9 to TRBJ2-1; 9 bases are shared with TRBD1. The germline gives CDR1 SEHNR, CDR2 FQNEAQ (reference sequence). The J segment lost 7 bases and the V segment lost 0 bases, leaving 4 bases of the junction unmatched. The CDR3 is 15 amino acids. CDR3 DNA sequence: TGTGCCAGCAGCTTAGCGGGACAGGGACGAAATGAGCAGTTCTTC. Protein product: CASSLAGQGRNEQFF. The variable domain in full, completed from reference TRBV7-9 and TRBJ2-1, reads DTGVSQNPRHKITKRGQNVTFRCDPISEHNRLYWYRQTLGQGPEFLTYFQNEAQLEKSRLLSDRFSAERPKGSFSTLEIQRTEQGDSAMYLCASSLAGQGRNEQFFGPGTRLTVL.

The chain joins TRBV18 to TRBJ2-1; the match to TRBD2 covers 11 bases. V lost 6 bases and J lost 2; bases outside the gene matches: 9. The germline CDR1 and CDR2 sequences are KGHSH and LQKENI. CDR3 length: 17 amino acids. The CDR3 nucleotides are TGTGCCAGCTCTCAACTAGCGGGGGCCCTTCCCTACAATGAGCAGTTCTTC. Translated: CASSQLAGALPYNEQFF.

V is TRBV2 and J is TRBJ2-7; TRBD1 matches 7 bases. The CDR3 length is 14 residues. The V gene's germline CDR1 is SNHLY and CDR2 FYNNEI. The ends lost 8 bases at V and 3 bases at J; junction bases unmatched: 10. The CDR3, as DNA: TGTGCCAGCTTACCAGGACAGGAGATCTACGAGCAGTACTTC. Amino acids: CASLPGQEIYEQYF.

The V call is TRBV6-6, the J call TRBJ1-3; D remains ambiguous. There are 13 residues in the CDR3. Looked up from germline, CDR1 is MNHNY and CDR2 is SVGAGI (reference sequence). Trimming shortened V by 2 bases and J by 0 bases, and 2 bases separated the two germline ends. In DNA, the CDR3 is TGTGCCAGCAGTTACCTCTCTGGAAACACCATATATTTT. Protein: CASSYLSGNTIYF.

The rearrangement joins TRBV6-5 to TRBJ2-1, with TRBD1 matching over 10 bases. The CDR3 consists of 14 residues. In germline, CDR1 is MNHEY, CDR2 SVGAGI. The junction had 8 bases not matched to a gene; V was cut back by 8 bases and J by 7 bases. The CDR3 DNA reads as TGTGCCAGCTCCCGACAGGGGGCCTTGAATGAGCAGTTCTTC. Its translation: CASSRQGALNEQFF.

A word on this clone: Other DNA sequences within the sample encode an identical CDR3. The CDR3 reads CASRPGGTDTQYF. As DNA, the CDR3 is TGCGCCAGCAGGCCAGGGGGCACAGATACGCAGTATTTT. The J gene is TRBJ2-3, the V gene TRBV10-1; a possible D gene is TRBD1 (6 bases). Germline V gene data show CDR1 as WNHNN and CDR2 as SYGVQD (reference sequence). CDR3 length: 13 residues. V shed 6 bases and J shed 1 base, with 8 bases lying between them.

V and J are TRBV7-9 and TRBJ1-2; D is uncertain. Germline CDR1 reads SEHNR; CDR2 reads FQNEAQ (reference sequence). The V end lost 3 bases, the J end lost 4 bases, and 6 bases lay between the germline ends. This CDR3 region has 12 residues. The chain's CDR3 is CASSFRSYGYTF. CDR3 bases: TGTGCCAGCAGCTTCAGATCCTATGGCTACACCTTC. The whole variable domain, remainder taken from reference TRBV7-9 and TRBJ1-2, is DTGVSQNPRHKITKRGQNVTFRCDPISEHNRLYWYRQTLGQGPEFLTYFQNEAQLEKSRLLSDRFSAERPKGSFSTLEIQRTEQGDSAMYLCASSFRSYGYTFGSGTRLTVV.

The chain has TRBV5-1 and TRBJ1-2, with 9 positions matching TRBD1. Germline assignment: CDR1 SGHRS and CDR2 YFSETQ. J gave up 7 bases and V 5 bases, and 9 bases lay outside the gene matches. CDR3 size: 14 residues. The chain's CDR3 is CASSSQGATAGYTF. The CDR3 bases are TGCGCCAGCAGTTCACAGGGGGCCACGGCTGGCTACACCTTC.

J is TRBJ2-7 and V is TRBV20-1; TRBD1 might be the D (5 bases). Germline loops: CDR1 DFQATT, CDR2 SNEGSKA (reference sequence). Trimming pared 3 bases from V and 9 bases from J, leaving 12 bases between. This CDR3 spans 11 amino acids. The CDR3, as DNA: TGCAGTGCTAGGTTTGACAGACGGCAGTACTTC. Residues: CSARFDRRQYF.

This chain uses TRBV6-2 or TRBV6-3 with TRBJ1-5, with D unresolved. CDR3 length: 16 amino acids. Trimming left V 6 bases short and J 1 base short, with 16 bases between. The germline V gene encodes CDR1 MNHEY and CDR2 SVGEGT. In DNA form, the CDR3 reads TGTGCCAGCAGCCCCGGAGAAGCTCCCAGCAATCAGCCCCAGCATTTT. It is translated as CASSPGEAPSNQPQHF.

The table lists this clone with a count of one. The rearrangement links TRBV4-3 to TRBJ1-6; the D is unclear. This CDR3 is 14 amino acids long. Germline CDR1 LGHNA, CDR2 YSLEER. The germline V and J ends were trimmed by 0 bases and 7 bases, with 7 bases remaining between them. The CDR3: CASSQDTTNSPLHF. The CDR3, as DNA: TGCGCCAGCAGCCAAGATACAACCAATTCACCCCTCCACTTT.

On this clone: One end of the junction is discordant with germline, which a read error may explain. This rearrangement joins TRBV24-1 to TRBJ2-3; 7 bases map to TRBD2. Germline CDR1 is KGHDR and CDR2 is SFDVKD. The CDR3 contains 13 residues. The CDR3 here is CATSDSGLGFTGF. The CDR3 DNA reads TGTGCCACCAGTGACTCCGGACTAGGCTTTACAGGATTT.

V and J are TRBV5-6 and TRBJ1-2; D perhaps matches TRBD1 (6 bases). The CDR3 covers 15 residues. The germline CDR1 and CDR2 sequences are SGHDT and YYEEEE. V lost 0 bases, J lost 7 bases, and 16 bases lay in between. CDR3 bases: TGTGCCAGCAGCTTGGTGCAGGGGCGAGATGGTGGCTACACCTTC. Protein sequence: CASSLVQGRDGGYTF.

This clone was detected only once. The chain links TRBV25-1 to TRBJ2-7; D is unclear. Trimming took off 3 bases at V and 6 bases at J, with 12 bases between the two ends. Germline assignment: CDR1 MGHDK and CDR2 SYGVNS. The CDR3 is 13 residues long. Written as DNA, the CDR3 is TGTGCCAGCAGTGACAGGTTTTCGTCCGAGCAGTACTTC. This encodes CASSDRFSSEQYF.

V usage is TRBV28 and J usage is TRBJ2-5; 7 bases match TRBD1. CDR1 and CDR2 (germline): MDHEN, SYDVKM. J gave up 2 bases and V 2 bases, and 11 bases lay outside the gene matches. The CDR3 contains 17 residues. DNA of the CDR3: TGTGCCAGCAGTTTAACCTCGGGACAGCCTGGTCAAGAGACCCAGTACTTC. Translated, it gives CASSLTSGQPGQETQYF.